The 4 T cell receptor beta chains in this list originate from one sample, sequenced in a study of blood T cell repertoires in COVID-19 (dated by TCRdb to the early 2020s). The method behind the library was the immunoSEQ multiplex PCR assay. The table was pulled from immuneACCESS by TCRdb, which kept in-frame rearrangements only. Such tables lose some clones; where checked, under half of the loss comes from unresolved V genes, and the rest has no known cause. Present in this sample are roughly 39,000 clones, 80% to 90% of which were seen just once. Of the sample, just under 9% falls within the top ten clones. The sample comprised peripheral blood. Source of these receptors: a man aged 25-45 years with active or convalescent COVID-19.

The chain combines TRBV3-1 (or the pseudogene TRBV3-2) with TRBJ1-3; 7 bases are a match to TRBD1. Germline V CDR1 and CDR2: LGHDT, YNNKEL (reference sequence). V lost 7 bases, J lost 0 bases, and 9 bases stayed unmatched. CDR3 length equals 16 residues. This CDR3 is CASTPGGTSSGNTIYF. The CDR3 DNA is TGTGCCAGCACACCAGGGGGGACGAGCTCTGGAAACACCATATATTTT.

This clone was recorded once. The rearrangement links TRBV6-5 to TRBJ1-6; TRBD1 aligns across 7 bases. J lost 6 bases, V lost 0 bases, and 2 bases had no gene match. Germline V lookup: CDR1 MNHEY, CDR2 SVGAGI. The CDR3 consists of 15 residues. This CDR3 is CASSYSAGGNSPLHF. The CDR3 DNA is TGTGCCAGCAGTTACTCAGCAGGGGGTAATTCACCCCTCCACTTT.

This clone was detected only a few times. The chain recombines TRBV7-2 with TRBJ1-1; D call uncertain. This CDR3 has 13 residues. Germline V lookup: CDR1 SGHTA, CDR2 FQGNSA. V was trimmed by 3 bases and J by 0 bases, leaving 5 bases between them. The CDR3 DNA follows: TGTGCCAGCAGCTTTGCTATGAACACTGAAGCTTTCTTT. Its translation: CASSFAMNTEAFF. The full variable domain, with the rest looked up from reference TRBV7-2 and TRBJ1-1, is GAGVSQSPSNKVTEKGKDVELRCDPISGHTALYWYRQSLGQGLEFLIYFQGNSAPDKSGLPSDRFSAERTGGSVSTLTIQRTQQEDSAVYLCASSFAMNTEAFFGQGTRLTVV.

This clone was seen once. The V gene is TRBV7-9, the J gene TRBJ1-1; D possibly corresponds to TRBD1 (5 bases). CDR1 and CDR2 from the germline V gene are SEHNR and FQNEAQ (reference sequence). With 2 bases removed from V and 1 base from J, the gap between germline ends came to 11 bases. CDR3 length: 15 amino acids. The CDR3: CASSLQTVTNTEAFF. DNA for the CDR3: TGTGCCAGCAGCTTACAGACAGTGACGAACACTGAAGCTTTCTTT. The full variable domain, completed using reference TRBV7-9 and TRBJ1-1, is DTGVSQNPRHKITKRGQNVTFRCDPISEHNRLYWYRQTLGQGPEFLTYFQNEAQLEKSRLLSDRFSAERPKGSFSTLEIQRTEQGDSAMYLCASSLQTVTNTEAFFGQGTRLTVV.